The 28 T cell receptor beta chains reported below all come from one sample, sequenced in a study of regulatory T cells in long-lasting Graves disease. The authors built TCR beta libraries using iRepertoire HTBI primers and Arm-PCR of CDR3 regions. A single record per CDR3 protein comes from TCRdb applying MiXCR to the multiplex PCR reads. The data hold a few hundred thousand distinct CDR3 sequences, with 20% to 30% observed a single time. Sample time point: persistent/refractory GD, antithyroid drugs over 5 years with positive TRAb. Extracted RNA from PBMCs served as the source of the TCR library. Here the sequenced sample was peripheral blood mononuclear cells (PBMCs), taken when the disease was refractory, from a patient treated with antithyroid drugs. The source is a female donor with Graves disease.

The chain is built from TRBV28 and TRBJ2-3, with 11 bases identical to TRBD1. J gave up 4 bases and V 3 bases, and 9 bases lay outside the gene matches. The germline V gene has CDR1 MDHEN and CDR2 SYDVKM. The CDR3 contains 17 residues. CDR3 amino acids: CASSLGTGGSVSDTQYF. The CDR3 DNA reads TGTGCCAGCAGTTTGGGGACAGGGGGTTCTGTGTCAGATACGCAGTATTTT.

The chain links TRBV6-1 to TRBJ1-5; D is ambiguous. The CDR3 has 14 residues. Germline V gene sequence: CDR1 MNHNS, CDR2 SASEGT. V was cut by 8 bases and J by 3 bases, with 14 bases left in between. As DNA, the CDR3 is TGTGCCAGCGTTGACTCCGGTCTCAATCAGCCCCAGCATTTT. This translates into CASVDSGLNQPQHF.

The chain links TRBV6-1 to TRBJ1-5, with a tentative D call TRBD1 (5 bases). Germline loops: CDR1 MNHNS, CDR2 SASEGT. The CDR3 runs to 17 residues. Deletions cut 2 bases from V and 6 bases from J, with 20 bases between. The CDR3 nucleotides read TGTGCCAGCAGTGAAAACGTCGACGCGGCGGGGGTTCAGCCCCAGCATTTT. Translation: CASSENVDAAGVQPQHF.

Many counts were recorded for this clonotype. J is TRBJ1-1 and V is TRBV2; 9 bases align to TRBD1. CDR3 length: 16 residues. V was pared by 1 base and J by 0 bases, with 3 bases of the junction left unmatched. The germline V gene encodes CDR1 SNHLY and CDR2 FYNNEI. CDR3 region: CASSEVQGAVNTEAFF. CDR3 bases: TGTGCCAGCAGTGAAGTACAGGGGGCCGTGAACACTGAAGCTTTCTTT.

This sequence joins TRBV2 and TRBJ2-3, with TRBD2 matching over 8 bases. In germline, CDR1 is SNHLY, CDR2 FYNNEI. CDR3 length: 15 residues. The trim removed 6 bases at V and 2 bases at J, leaving 7 bases unmatched. The CDR3 here is CASSRTSRTTDTQYF. CDR3 bases: TGTGCCAGCAGCCGGACTAGCAGAACCACAGATACGCAGTATTTT. The full variable domain, rest sourced from reference TRBV2 and TRBJ2-3, is EPEVTQTPSHQVTQMGQEVILRCVPISNHLYFYWYRQILGQKVEFLVSFYNNEISEKSEIFDDQFSVERPDGSNFTLKIRSTKLEDSAMYFCASSRTSRTTDTQYFGPGTRLTVL.

This clonotype was counted ten times or more. The rearrangement joins TRBV6-5 to TRBJ1-5; the D is unclear. The CDR3 is 14 residues long. The germline V gene encodes CDR1 MNHEY and CDR2 SVGAGI. Trimming removed 2 bases from V and 0 bases from J, with 5 bases in between. The CDR3 DNA reads as TGTGCCAGCAGTTACGCGTATAGCAATCAGCCCCAGCATTTT. This sequence encodes CASSYAYSNQPQHF.

Concerning this clonotype itself: This sequence may be a read error, since a much larger clone differs from it by one base. Because the CDR3 is missing its conserved closing phenylalanine or tryptophan, this is likely a read error. The rearrangement uses TRBV3-1 and TRBJ1-4; D gene unclear. The ends were cut back, 0 bases at V and 4 bases at J, with 9 bases in the middle. This CDR3 region has 15 residues. CDR1 is LGHDT and CDR2 is YNNKEL in the germline V gene (reference sequence). In nucleotides, the CDR3 is TGTGCCAGCAGCCAAGAACTGCACCGTAATGAAAAACTGTTTCTT. Amino acid sequence: CASSQELHRNEKLFL.

This clonotype was observed at least ten times. The chain couples TRBV5-6 to TRBJ1-1, with D perhaps matching TRBD1 (5 bases). Per germline, CDR1 SGHDT and CDR2 YYEEEE. The V and J ends lost 2 bases and 4 bases respectively, with 9 bases between them. The CDR3 contains 13 residues. DNA of the CDR3: TGTGCCAGCAGCTTAGAGCAGGGCACTGAAGCTTTCTTT. Translating it yields CASSLEQGTEAFF.

This clonotype has a count of ten or more. The V and J genes are TRBV7-2 and TRBJ2-7; tentative D call: TRBD1 (5 bases). Trimming pared 2 bases from V and 5 bases from J, leaving 16 bases between. From germline, CDR1 is SGHTA and CDR2 FQGNSA. CDR3 length: 15 residues. The CDR3 DNA is TGTGCCAGCAGCTTAAGTCGGGCAGGGTACCACGAGCAGTACTTC. Translated: CASSLSRAGYHEQYF. Supplemented by reference TRBV7-2 and TRBJ2-7, the full variable domain reads GAGVSQSPSNKVTEKGKDVELRCDPISGHTALYWYRQSLGQGLEFLIYFQGNSAPDKSGLPSDRFSAERTGGSVSTLTIQRTQQEDSAVYLCASSLSRAGYHEQYFGPGTRLTVT.

For this clonotype: It may be a read error: a sequence one base away is much more abundant. The chain uses TRBV20-1 and TRBJ2-5, with D perhaps matching TRBD2 (7 bases). The germline CDR1 and CDR2 sequences are DFQATT and SNEGSKA (reference sequence). The CDR3 spans 14 residues. The CDR3 region is CSTREGGGFETQYF. CDR3 nucleotides: TGCAGTACTAGAGAGGGGGGGGGTTTCGAGACCCAGTACTTC.

The sample holds a few counts of this clonotype. The chain employs TRBV19 and TRBJ2-7, with 8 nucleotides matching TRBD2. V gave up 5 bases and J gave up 3 bases; unmatched junction bases: 6. This CDR3 has 14 amino acids. Germline V lookup: CDR1 LNHDA, CDR2 SQIVND (reference sequence). CDR3 protein: CASSEVAGIYEQYF. The CDR3 nucleotides are TGTGCCAGTAGTGAAGTAGCGGGAATCTACGAGCAGTACTTC.

The V gene is TRBV12-3 or TRBV12-4, the J gene TRBJ1-1, with 7 positions matching TRBD1. The junction had 4 bases not matched to a gene; V was cut back by 1 base and J by 8 bases. The CDR3 contains 13 residues. The CDR3 coding sequence is TGTGCCAGCAGTTTAGGACAGGGAAGAGAAGCTTTCTTT. Protein sequence: CASSLGQGREAFF.

The V call is TRBV28, the J call TRBJ2-7; TRBD1 matches 10 bases. CDR3 length: 15 amino acids. Trimming removed 6 bases from V and 2 bases from J; junction bases left unmatched: 7. The V gene's germline CDR1 is MDHEN and CDR2 SYDVKM. The CDR3 region has the DNA TGTGCCAGCAGCATGGGACAGGGGATCCCCTACGAGCAGTACTTC. Translating it yields CASSMGQGIPYEQYF.

At least ten counts were recorded for this clonotype. The chain combines TRBV20-1 with TRBJ2-7; possibly TRBD2 for D (6 bases). Trimming cost V 5 bases and J 3 bases, with 20 bases left between them. Per germline, CDR1 DFQATT and CDR2 SNEGSKA (reference sequence). The CDR3 is made up of 15 amino acids. CDR3 amino acids: CSALRVDYSDYEQYF. In nucleotides, the CDR3 is TGCAGTGCTCTAAGGGTGGACTATAGCGACTACGAGCAGTACTTC.

The chain recombines TRBV19 with TRBJ1-1, with 8 bases identical to TRBD1. J lost 5 bases, V lost 2 bases, and 4 bases had no gene match. From germline, CDR1 is LNHDA and CDR2 SQIVND (reference sequence). The CDR3 length is 14 residues. The CDR3 DNA reads as TGTGCCAGTAGTATACAGGGGGCGCAAACTGAAGCTTTCTTT. Translating gives CASSIQGAQTEAFF. Variable domain in full (rest from reference TRBV19 and TRBJ1-1): DGGITQSPKYLFRKEGQNVTLSCEQNLNHDAMYWYRQDPGQGLRLIYYSQIVNDFQKGDIAEGYSVSREKKESFPLTVTSAQKNPTAFYLCASSIQGAQTEAFFGQGTRLTVV.

Only a few counts were recorded for this clonotype. This chain joins TRBV28 and TRBJ1-1; 9 positions agree with TRBD1. Germline loops: CDR1 MDHEN, CDR2 SYDVKM. The CDR3 spans 15 residues. V lost 7 bases and J lost 4; bases outside the gene matches: 10. CDR3 DNA sequence: TGTGCCAGCACCTCAGGGGACAGGGTGGGCACTGAAGCTTTCTTT. Protein product: CASTSGDRVGTEAFF.

The CDR3 DNA reads as TGTGCCAGCACCCTGACAGGGGGCATCACCGGGGAGCTGTTTTTT. It codes for CASTLTGGITGELFF. This chain links TRBV6-1 with TRBJ2-2; 10 bases align to TRBD1. V shed 7 bases, J shed 4 bases, and the junction held 6 bases outside the gene matches. The CDR3 runs to 15 residues. Germline CDR1 MNHNS, CDR2 SASEGT.

The genes are TRBV9 and TRBJ1-6; D is ambiguous. Germline CDR1 SGDLS, CDR2 YYNGEE. Deletions cut 0 bases from V and 11 bases from J, with 9 bases between. The CDR3 is 13 residues long. CDR3: CASSVAAEPPLHF. CDR3 DNA: TGTGCCAGCAGCGTAGCTGCGGAACCACCCCTCCACTTT.

The sample holds a few counts of this clonotype. This sequence joins TRBV20-1 and TRBJ2-6; TRBD1 aligns across 10 bases. The length of the CDR3 is 16 residues. Germline-derived CDR1 and CDR2 are DFQATT and SNEGSKA (reference sequence). The trim removed 6 bases at V and 0 bases at J, leaving 5 bases unmatched. CDR3: CSAGTGADSGANVLTF. The CDR3 DNA follows: TGCAGTGCCGGGACAGGGGCCGACTCTGGGGCCAACGTCCTGACTTTC.

The genes are TRBV13 and TRBJ2-6; D ambiguous. V lost 0 bases and J 4 bases, leaving 19 bases between the germline ends. This CDR3 region has 19 residues. In germline, CDR1 is PRHDT, CDR2 FYEKMQ (reference sequence). For the CDR3, the DNA is TGTGCCAGCAGCTTAGGCCCCCGCGGCTCCCTCTTGGGGGCCAACGTCCTGACTTTC. Its protein is CASSLGPRGSLLGANVLTF.

Details on this clonotype: A much bigger clone sits one base away, suggesting this may be a read error. This chain joins TRBV6-1 and TRBJ2-1, with D tentatively TRBD2 (7 bases). Germline V gives CDR1 MNHNS, CDR2 SASEGT. This CDR3 has 14 residues. Trimming took off 10 bases at V and 10 bases at J, with 23 bases between the two ends. The CDR3 bases are TGTGCCACCGACCCTGCGGAGGGGGGGGGCGAGCAGTTCTTC. Translated, it gives CATDPAEGGGEQFF.

This clonotype was seen ten or more times. The rearrangement uses TRBV27 and TRBJ2-5; no firm D call. CDR1 is MNHEY, CDR2 SMNVEV, per germline (reference sequence). This CDR3 has 14 amino acids. V was cut by 5 bases and J by 6 bases, with 16 bases left in between. CDR3 in DNA: TGTGCCAGCAGTGCCTCTAGACTTAGGCAGACCCAGTACTTC. Translating gives CASSASRLRQTQYF.

The rearrangement joins TRBV20-1 to TRBJ1-3, with no clear D. The length of the CDR3 is 15 residues. Germline assignment: CDR1 DFQATT and CDR2 SNEGSKA (reference sequence). V lost 6 bases and J lost 3, with 18 bases in between. The CDR3 DNA follows: TGCAGTGCCCAACGAGGAGGGATGAGTGGAAACACCATATATTTT. Translating gives CSAQRGGMSGNTIYF.

This clonotype showed up just a few times. The gene calls are TRBV12-3 or TRBV12-4 and TRBJ2-7; TRBD2 matches 8 bases. V gave up 6 bases and J gave up 6 bases; unmatched junction bases: 4. CDR3 length equals 12 residues. CDR3 amino acids: CASSTGTSEQYF. DNA of the CDR3: TGTGCCAGCAGCACCGGGACTAGCGAGCAGTACTTC.

V usage is TRBV6-1 and J usage is TRBJ1-1; D is ambiguous. Germline V gives CDR1 MNHNS, CDR2 SASEGT. V lost 8 bases to trimming and J lost 2 bases, with 12 bases between them. The CDR3 extends over 13 amino acids. The CDR3 nucleotides read TGTGCCAGCGGGCGGCAGCTCAACACTGAAGCTTTCTTT. Amino acids: CASGRQLNTEAFF.

This clonotype has just a few counts. J is TRBJ1-2 and V is TRBV9; a weak D match, TRBD1 (6 bases). Germline V gives CDR1 SGDLS, CDR2 YYNGEE. The CDR3 is 16 amino acids. Trimming cost V 0 bases and J 4 bases, with 16 bases left between them. This CDR3 reads CASSVAAQGPAYGYTF. The CDR3 region has the DNA TGTGCCAGCAGCGTAGCTGCTCAGGGGCCCGCCTATGGCTACACCTTC. The entire variable domain, with the rest obtained from reference TRBV9 and TRBJ1-2, is as follows: DSGVTQTPKHLITATGQRVTLRCSPRSGDLSVYWYQQSLDQGLQFLIQYYNGEERAKGNILERFSAQQFPDLHSELNLSSLELGDSALYFCASSVAAQGPAYGYTFGSGTRLTVV.

This chain joins TRBV6-5 and TRBJ2-2, with D unresolved. This CDR3 has 16 amino acids. The V and J ends lost 2 bases and 0 bases respectively, with 10 bases between them. In germline, CDR1 is MNHEY, CDR2 SVGAGI. The DNA for the CDR3 is TGTGCCAGCAGTTACGTACCCCAACCGAACACCGGGGAGCTGTTTTTT. Translating it yields CASSYVPQPNTGELFF.

For this clonotype: A much larger clone differs from this one at a single base, so this may be a read error. The chain carries TRBV6-1 and TRBJ1-3; TRBD1 agrees at 7 bases. Germline trimming cut 5 bases from V and 2 bases from J; bases unmatched to any gene: 6. CDR1 and CDR2 (germline): MNHNS, SASEGT. The CDR3 spans 15 residues. Here the CDR3 DNA reads TGTGCCAGCAGTAAGGCCGGGACAGCTGGAAACACCATATATTTT. Its protein is CASSKAGTAGNTIYF.